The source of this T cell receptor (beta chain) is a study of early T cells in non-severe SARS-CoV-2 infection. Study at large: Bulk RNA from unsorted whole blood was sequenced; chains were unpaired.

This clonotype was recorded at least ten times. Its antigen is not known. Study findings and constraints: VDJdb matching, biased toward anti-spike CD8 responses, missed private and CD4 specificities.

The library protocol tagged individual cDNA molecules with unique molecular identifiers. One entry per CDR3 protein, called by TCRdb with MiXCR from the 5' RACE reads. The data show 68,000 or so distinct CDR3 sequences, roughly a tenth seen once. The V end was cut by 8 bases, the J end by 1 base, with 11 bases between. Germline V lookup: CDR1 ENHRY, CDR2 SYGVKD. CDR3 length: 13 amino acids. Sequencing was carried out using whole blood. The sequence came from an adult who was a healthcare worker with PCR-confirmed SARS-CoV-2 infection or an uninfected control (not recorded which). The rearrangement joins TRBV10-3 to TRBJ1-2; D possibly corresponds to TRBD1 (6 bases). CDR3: CAIGEQGNYGYTF. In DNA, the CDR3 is TGTGCCATCGGGGAACAGGGTAACTATGGCTACACCTTC.